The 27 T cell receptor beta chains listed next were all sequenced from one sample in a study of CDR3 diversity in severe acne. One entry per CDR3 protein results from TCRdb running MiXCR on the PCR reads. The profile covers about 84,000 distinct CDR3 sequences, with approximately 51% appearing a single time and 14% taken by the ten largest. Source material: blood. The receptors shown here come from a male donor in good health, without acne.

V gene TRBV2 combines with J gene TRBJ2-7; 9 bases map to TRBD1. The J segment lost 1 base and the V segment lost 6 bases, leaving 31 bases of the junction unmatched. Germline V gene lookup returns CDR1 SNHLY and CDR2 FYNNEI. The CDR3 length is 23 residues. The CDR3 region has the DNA TGTGCCAGCAGACTTCTCCTCCATACCCCGGGACAGGGTCGGCTAGGGGCTTCCTACGAGCAGTACTTC. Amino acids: CASRLLLHTPGQGRLGASYEQYF.

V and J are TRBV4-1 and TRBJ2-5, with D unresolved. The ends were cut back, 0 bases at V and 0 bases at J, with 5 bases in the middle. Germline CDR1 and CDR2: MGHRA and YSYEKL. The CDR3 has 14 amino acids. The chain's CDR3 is CASSQEEYQETQYF. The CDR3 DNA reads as TGCGCCAGCAGCCAAGAAGAGTACCAAGAGACCCAGTACTTC.

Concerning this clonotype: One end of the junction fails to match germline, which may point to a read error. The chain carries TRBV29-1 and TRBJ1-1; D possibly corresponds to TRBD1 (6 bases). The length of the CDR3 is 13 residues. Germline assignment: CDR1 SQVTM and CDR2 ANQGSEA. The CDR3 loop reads CGVPLQGEAEAFF. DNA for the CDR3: TGCGGCGTCCCCCTACAGGGAGAGGCTGAAGCTTTCTTT.

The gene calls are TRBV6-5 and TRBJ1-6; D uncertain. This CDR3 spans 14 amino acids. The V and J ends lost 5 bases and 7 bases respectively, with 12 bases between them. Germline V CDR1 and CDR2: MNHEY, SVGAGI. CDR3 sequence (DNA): TGTGCCAGCAGTGAAGCGGGAAGGAATTCACCCCTCCACTTT. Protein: CASSEAGRNSPLHF.

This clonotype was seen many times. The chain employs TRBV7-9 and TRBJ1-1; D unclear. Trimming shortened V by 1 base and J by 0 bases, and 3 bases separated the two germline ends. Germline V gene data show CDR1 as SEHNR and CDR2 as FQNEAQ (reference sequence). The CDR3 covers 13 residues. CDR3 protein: CASSLEMNTEAFF. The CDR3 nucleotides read TGTGCCAGCAGCTTAGAGATGAACACTGAAGCTTTCTTT.

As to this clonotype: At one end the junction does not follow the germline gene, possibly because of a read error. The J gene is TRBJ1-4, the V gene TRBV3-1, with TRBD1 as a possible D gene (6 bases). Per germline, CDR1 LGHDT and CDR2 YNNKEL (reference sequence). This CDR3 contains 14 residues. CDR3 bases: TGTGCCAACAGCCAAGAGGGGGGGACTGAAAGACTGTTTTTT. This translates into CANSQEGGTERLFF.

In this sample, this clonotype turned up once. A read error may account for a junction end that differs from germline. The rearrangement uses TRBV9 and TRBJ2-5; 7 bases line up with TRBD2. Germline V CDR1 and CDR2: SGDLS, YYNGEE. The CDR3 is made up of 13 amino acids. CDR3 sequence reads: CASSFAGAETQYF. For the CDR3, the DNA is TGCGCCAGCAGCTTTGCGGGAGCGGAGACCCAGTACTTC.

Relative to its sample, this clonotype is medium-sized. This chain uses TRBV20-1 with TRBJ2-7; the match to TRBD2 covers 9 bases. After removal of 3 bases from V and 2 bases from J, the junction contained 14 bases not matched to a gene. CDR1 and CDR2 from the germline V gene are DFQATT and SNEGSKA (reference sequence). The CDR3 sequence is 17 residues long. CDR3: CSASDGFSGRRTYEQYF. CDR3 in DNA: TGCAGTGCTAGCGACGGATTTAGCGGGAGACGGACCTACGAGCAGTACTTC.

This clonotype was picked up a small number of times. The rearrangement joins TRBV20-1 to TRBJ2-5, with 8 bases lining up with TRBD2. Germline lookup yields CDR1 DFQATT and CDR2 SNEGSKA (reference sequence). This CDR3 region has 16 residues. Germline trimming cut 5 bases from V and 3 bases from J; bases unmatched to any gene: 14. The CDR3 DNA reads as TGCAGTGCTCGGCCGGGACTAGGAAGGAGGAAAGAGACCCAGTACTTC. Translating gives CSARPGLGRRKETQYF.

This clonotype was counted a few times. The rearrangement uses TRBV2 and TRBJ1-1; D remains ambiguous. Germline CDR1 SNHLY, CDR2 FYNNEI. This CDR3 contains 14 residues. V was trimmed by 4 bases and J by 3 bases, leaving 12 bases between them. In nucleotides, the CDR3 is TGTGCCAGCAGTGTAAGGACGAAGGACACTGAAGCTTTCTTT. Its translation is CASSVRTKDTEAFF.

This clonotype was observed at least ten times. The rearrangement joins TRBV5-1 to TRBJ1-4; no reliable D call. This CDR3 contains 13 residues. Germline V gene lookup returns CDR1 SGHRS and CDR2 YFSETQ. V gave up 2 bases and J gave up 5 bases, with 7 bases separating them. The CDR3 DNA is TGCGCCAGCAGCTTCATAGCCAATGAAAAACTGTTTTTT. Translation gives CASSFIANEKLFF.

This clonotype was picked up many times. CDR3 protein: CASSLGLDGVAFF. The DNA for the CDR3 is TGTGCCAGCAGCTTAGGTCTCGACGGGGTAGCTTTCTTT. The chain uses TRBV11-3 and TRBJ1-1; D uncertain. V was shortened by 1 base and J by 10 bases, with 13 bases between the two germline ends. The germline gives CDR1 SGHNT, CDR2 YENEEA. The CDR3 covers 13 residues.

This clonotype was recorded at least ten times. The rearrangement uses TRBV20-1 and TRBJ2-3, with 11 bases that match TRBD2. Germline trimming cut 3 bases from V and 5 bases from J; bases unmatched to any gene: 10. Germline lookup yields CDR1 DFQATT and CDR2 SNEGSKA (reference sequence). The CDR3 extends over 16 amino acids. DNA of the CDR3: TGCAGTGCTAGGGGAACACTAGCGGGGGAGAGAGATACGCAGTATTTT. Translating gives CSARGTLAGERDTQYF.

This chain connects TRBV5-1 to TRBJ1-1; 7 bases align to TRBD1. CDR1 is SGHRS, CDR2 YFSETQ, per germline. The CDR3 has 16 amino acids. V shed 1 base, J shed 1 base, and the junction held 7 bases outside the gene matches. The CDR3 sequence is CASSLTGDRGNTEAFF. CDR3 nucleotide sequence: TGCGCCAGCAGCTTGACAGGGGATCGGGGGAACACTGAAGCTTTCTTT. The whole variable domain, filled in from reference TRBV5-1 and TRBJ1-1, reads KAGVTQTPRYLIKTRGQQVTLSCSPISGHRSVSWYQQTPGQGLQFLFEYFSETQRNKGNFPGRFSGRQFSNSRSEMNVSTLELGDSALYLCASSLTGDRGNTEAFFGQGTRLTVV.

This chain's CDR3 is CASMAGQRNQPQHF. The DNA of the CDR3 is TGTGCCAGTATGGCGGGTCAAAGAAATCAGCCCCAGCATTTT. The chain has TRBV19 and TRBJ1-5; D is unresolved. The V gene's germline CDR1 is LNHDA and CDR2 SQIVND (reference sequence). With 7 bases removed from V and 4 bases from J, the gap between germline ends came to 14 bases. This CDR3 contains 14 residues.

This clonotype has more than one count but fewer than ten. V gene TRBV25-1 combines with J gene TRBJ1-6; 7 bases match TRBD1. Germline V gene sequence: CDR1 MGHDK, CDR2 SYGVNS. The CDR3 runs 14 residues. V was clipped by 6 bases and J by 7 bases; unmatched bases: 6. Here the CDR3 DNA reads TGTGCCAGCAGAGAGGGACAGAAAAATTCACCCCTCCACTTT. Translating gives CASREGQKNSPLHF.

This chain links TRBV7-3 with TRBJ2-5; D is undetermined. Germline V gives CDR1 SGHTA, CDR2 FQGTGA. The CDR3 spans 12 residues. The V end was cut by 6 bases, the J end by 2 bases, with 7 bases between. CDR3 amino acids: CASRDGQETQYF. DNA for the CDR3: TGTGCCAGCAGAGACGGACAAGAGACCCAGTACTTC.

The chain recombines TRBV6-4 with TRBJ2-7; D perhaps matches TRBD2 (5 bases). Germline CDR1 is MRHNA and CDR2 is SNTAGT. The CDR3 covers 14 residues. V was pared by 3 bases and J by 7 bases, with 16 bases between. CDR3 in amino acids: CASSERRACEEQYF. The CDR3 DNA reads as TGTGCCAGCAGTGAGCGGCGGGCGTGTGAAGAGCAGTACTTC.

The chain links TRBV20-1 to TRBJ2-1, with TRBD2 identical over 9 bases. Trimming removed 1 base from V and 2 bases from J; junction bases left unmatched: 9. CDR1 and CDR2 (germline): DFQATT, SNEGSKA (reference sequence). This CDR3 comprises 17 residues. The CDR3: CSARGTLGLATYNEQFF. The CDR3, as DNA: TGCAGTGCTAGAGGAACTCTGGGACTAGCAACCTACAATGAGCAGTTCTTC.

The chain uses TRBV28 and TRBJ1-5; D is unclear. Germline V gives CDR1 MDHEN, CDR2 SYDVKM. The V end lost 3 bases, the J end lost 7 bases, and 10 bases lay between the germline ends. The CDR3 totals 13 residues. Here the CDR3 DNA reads TGTGCCAGCAGTTTCTATGGCGAGCAGCCCCAGCATTTT. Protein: CASSFYGEQPQHF.

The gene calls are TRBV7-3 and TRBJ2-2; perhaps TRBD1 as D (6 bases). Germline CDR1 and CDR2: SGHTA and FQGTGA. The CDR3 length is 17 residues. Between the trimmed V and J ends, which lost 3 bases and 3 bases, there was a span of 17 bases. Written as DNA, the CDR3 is TGTGCCAGCAGCTTTGTGACAGGCCTGGGGGACACCGGGGAGCTGTTTTTT. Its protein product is CASSFVTGLGDTGELFF.

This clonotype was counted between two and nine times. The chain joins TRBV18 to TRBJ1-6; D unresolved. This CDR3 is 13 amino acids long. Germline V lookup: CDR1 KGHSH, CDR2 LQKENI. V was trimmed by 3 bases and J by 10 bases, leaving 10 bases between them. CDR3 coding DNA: TGTGCCAGCTCACCTACAAGTACCTCACCCCTCCACTTT. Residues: CASSPTSTSPLHF.

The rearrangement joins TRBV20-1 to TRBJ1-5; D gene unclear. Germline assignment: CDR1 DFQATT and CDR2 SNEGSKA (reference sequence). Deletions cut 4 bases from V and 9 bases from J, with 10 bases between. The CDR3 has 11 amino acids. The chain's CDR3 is CSATNGGPQHF. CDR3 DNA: TGCAGTGCTACCAATGGAGGGCCCCAGCATTTT.

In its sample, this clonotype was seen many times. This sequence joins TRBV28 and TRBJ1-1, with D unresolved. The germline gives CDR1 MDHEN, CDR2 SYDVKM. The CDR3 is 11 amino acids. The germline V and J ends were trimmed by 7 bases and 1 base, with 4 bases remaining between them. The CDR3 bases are TGTGCCAGCAAGTGGAACACTGAAGCTTTCTTT. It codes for CASKWNTEAFF.

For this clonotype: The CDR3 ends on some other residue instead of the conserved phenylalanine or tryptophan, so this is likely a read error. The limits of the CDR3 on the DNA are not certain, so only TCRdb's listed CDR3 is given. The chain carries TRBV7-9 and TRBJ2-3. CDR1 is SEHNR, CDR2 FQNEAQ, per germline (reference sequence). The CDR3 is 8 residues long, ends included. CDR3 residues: CASRRPWG.

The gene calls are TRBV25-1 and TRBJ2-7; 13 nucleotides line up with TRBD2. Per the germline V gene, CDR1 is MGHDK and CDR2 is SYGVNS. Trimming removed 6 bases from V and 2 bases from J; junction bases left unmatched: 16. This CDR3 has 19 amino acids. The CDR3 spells CASSTLQTGLAGWPYEQYF. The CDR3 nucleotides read TGTGCCAGCAGCACCCTTCAAACGGGACTAGCGGGATGGCCCTACGAGCAGTACTTC.

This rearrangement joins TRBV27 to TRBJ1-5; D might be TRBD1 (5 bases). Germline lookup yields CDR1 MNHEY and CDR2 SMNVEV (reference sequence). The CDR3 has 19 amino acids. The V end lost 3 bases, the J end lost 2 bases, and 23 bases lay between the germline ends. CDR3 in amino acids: CASSFYPGTATPGNQPQHF. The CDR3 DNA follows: TGTGCCAGCAGTTTTTACCCCGGGACGGCGACTCCGGGCAATCAGCCCCAGCATTTT.